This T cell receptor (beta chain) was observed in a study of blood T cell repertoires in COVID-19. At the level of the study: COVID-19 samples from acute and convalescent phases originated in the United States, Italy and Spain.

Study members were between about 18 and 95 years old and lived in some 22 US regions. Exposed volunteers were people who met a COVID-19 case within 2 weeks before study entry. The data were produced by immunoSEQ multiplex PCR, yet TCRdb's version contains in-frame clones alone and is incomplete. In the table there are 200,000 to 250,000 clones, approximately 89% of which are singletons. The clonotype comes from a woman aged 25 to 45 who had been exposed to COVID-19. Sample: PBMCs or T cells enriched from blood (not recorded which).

CDR3 DNA: TGTGCCAGCAGCCTTTTCACTGAAGCTTTCTTT. Its translation: CASSLFTEAFF. V is TRBV5-6 and J is TRBJ1-1, with D uncertain. The CDR3 contains 11 residues. Trimming took 4 bases from V and 4 from J, leaving 5 bases between them. CDR1 and CDR2 from the germline V gene are SGHDT and YYEEEE.